The clone carrying this T cell receptor (beta chain) was detected only a few times. This specimen belongs to a study of blood T cell repertoires in COVID-19. Study-wide context: Donors in the United States, Italy and Spain gave samples during acute or convalescent COVID-19.

Participants reported their clinical history, and cohort assignment relied on those reports. In the source study's methods: Estimation of nucleated cell counts relied on the amplification of reference gene primers. TCRdb's table, derived via immunoSEQ multiplex PCR, lists solely in-frame clones and lacks some. V and J calls and clone size follow that table, whereas D and trimming were derived from the DNA. The sample holds 200,000 or so clones, about 87% seen once. V was pared by 3 bases and J by 5 bases, with 16 bases between. There are 15 residues in the CDR3. CDR1 LGHDT and CDR2 YNNKEL come from the germline V gene (reference sequence).

What was sequenced was PBMCs or T cells enriched from blood (not recorded which). The receptor comes from a woman aged 25 to 39 who had been exposed to COVID-19. The chain couples TRBV3-1 (or the pseudogene TRBV3-2) to TRBJ2-5; possibly TRBD2 for D (5 bases). CDR3 DNA: TGTGCCAGCAGCCAGGCTAGCTCGAGGTATGAGACCCAGTACTTC. This encodes CASSQASSRYETQYF.